The TCR beta chain under discussion was sequenced for a study of blood T cell repertoires in COVID-19. Turning to the study itself: Acute-phase and convalescent COVID-19 samples originated in the United States, Italy and Spain.

Patients in Seattle were enrolled during active infection, then followed longitudinally. CDR3 size: 15 residues. The authors' processing: Amplifying reference gene primers gave estimates of nucleated cell counts. Only in-frame clones appear in the TCRdb table, and some are missing; sequencing was by immunoSEQ multiplex PCR. V, J and clone size are taken as reported in that table, and D and trimming were inferred from the DNA itself. The sample has roughly 250,000 clones, approximately 91% seen once. This receptor was obtained from a person between 18 and 30 years old with COVID-19, enrolled during active disease. The chain recombines TRBV21-1 with TRBJ2-7; the table's D gene call, TRBD2, was not cross checked with the DNA. TRBV21-1 is a known pseudogene. The sample was peripheral blood. The CDR3 loop is CASSKPGLLSYEQYF. DNA for the CDR3: TGTGCCAGCAGCAAACCGGGACTACTGTCCTACGAGCAGTACTTC.